These T cell receptor beta chains were read from a single sample in a study of T cell repertoires in cytomegalovirus infection. Antigen specificity for these receptors is unknown. TCRdb reprocessed the reads via MiXCR and lists one record per CDR3 protein. The table shows about 51,000 distinct CDR3 sequences, with 20% to 25% occurring only once. The material was CD8+ T cells from cultured PBMCs, obtained from culture after CMV antigen stimulation. The receptors come from a human donor in good health (CMV status not recorded). Some clones in this sample may be carry-over from other donors' samples. Both conserved end residues are part of each CDR3. D genes are given only for firm matches. The size entry is marked missing in some rows and otherwise reads once, few, many or a size class.

D,V,J,size,CDR3,DNA
-,TRBV7-6,TRBJ1-2,-,CASSLASEVSGYTF,TGTGCCAGCAGCTTAGCGTCAGAGGTCTCTGGCTACACCTTC
TRBD1,TRBV7-2,TRBJ1-2,medium-sized,CASRPTGGGYGYTF,TGTGCCAGCAGACCAACAGGGGGCGGCTATGGCTACACCTTC
TRBD2,TRBV5-4,TRBJ2-7,-,CASSLGGLADEQYF,TGTGCCAGCAGCTTGGGGGGACTAGCGGACGAGCAGTACTTC
TRBD1,TRBV7-8,TRBJ1-2,few,CASSSRQGVDYGYTF,TGTGCCAGCAGCTCTAGACAGGGGGTTGACTATGGCTACACCTTC
TRBD1,TRBV11-1,TRBJ2-7,few,CASSSRDRGRYEQYF,TGTGCCAGCAGCTCACGCGACAGGGGTAGGTACGAGCAGTACTTC
-,TRBV11-2,TRBJ2-7,many,CASSHGGYEQYF,TGTGCCAGCAGTCACGGGGGATACGAGCAGTACTTC
TRBD2,TRBV7-9,TRBJ2-1,-,CASSLALGLRNNEQFF,TGTGCCAGCAGCTTAGCGCTGGGACTACGTAACAATGAGCAGTTCTTC
TRBD2,TRBV11-2,TRBJ2-7,many,CASSPASGGAYEQYF,TGTGCCAGCAGCCCCGCCAGCGGGGGCGCCTACGAGCAGTACTTC
TRBD2,TRBV5-5,TRBJ2-7,-,CASSLVWGTSTYEQYF,TGTGCCAGCAGCTTGGTATGGGGGACTAGTACGTACGAGCAGTACTTC
-,TRBV6-2/TRBV6-3,TRBJ2-7,-,CASSRSRGPYEQYF,TGTGCCAGCAGCAGATCTCGGGGACCCTACGAGCAGTACTTC
TRBD1,TRBV4-3,TRBJ2-7,-,CASSLSRQGSSYEQYF,TGCGCCAGCAGCCTTTCCCGACAGGGGAGCTCCTACGAGCAGTACTTC
-,TRBV27,TRBJ1-1,-,CASSDRTSNTEAFF,TGTGCCAGCAGTGACAGGACCTCAAACACTGAAGCTTTCTTT
TRBD1,TRBV7-9,TRBJ1-2,-,CASSRQGANTF,TGTGCCAGCAGCCGACAGGGGGCGAACACCTTC
-,TRBV7-9,TRBJ2-1,medium-sized,CASSLEWEQFF,TGTGCCAGCAGCTTAGAGTGGGAGCAGTTCTTC
TRBD2,TRBV7-9,TRBJ2-3,-,CASSTWTSGDTQYF,TGTGCCAGCAGCACGTGGACTAGCGGAGATACGCAGTATTTT
-,TRBV7-8,TRBJ1-2,few,CASSPGGGAHSSLYGYTF,TGTGCCAGCAGCCCCGGGGGAGGGGCCCACTCTTCCCTCTATGGCTACACCTTC
-,TRBV7-8,TRBJ2-5,few,CASRGMKETQYF,TGTGCCAGCAGGGGGATGAAAGAGACCCAGTACTTC
-,TRBV6-2/TRBV6-3,TRBJ1-1,-,CASSYRANTEAFF,TGTGCCAGCAGTTACAGAGCGAACACTGAAGCTTTCTTT
-,TRBV6-2/TRBV6-3,TRBJ2-7,-,CASSPDMGAHEQYF,TGTGCCAGCAGCCCCGACATGGGGGCCCACGAGCAGTACTTC
TRBD1,TRBV7-9,TRBJ1-4,hyperexpanded,CASSSGTGTEKLFF,TGTGCCAGCAGCTCCGGGACAGGGACTGAAAAACTGTTTTTT
-,TRBV7-6,TRBJ1-6,few,CASSPGGLNSPLHF,TGTGCCAGCAGCCCCGGGGGACTCAATTCACCCCTCCACTTT
TRBD2,TRBV9,TRBJ2-5,-,CASSVSRTRAEWETQYF,TGTGCCAGCAGCGTGTCCAGGACTAGAGCTGAGTGGGAGACCCAGTACTTC
TRBD2,TRBV5-1,TRBJ2-7,few,CASSLGLAVYEQYF,TGCGCCAGCAGCTTGGGACTAGCGGTCTACGAGCAGTACTTC
-,TRBV5-6,TRBJ1-2,-,CASSLPDLDYGYTF,TGTGCCAGCAGCCTTCCAGACTTGGACTATGGCTACACCTTC
TRBD1,TRBV7-8,TRBJ2-1,-,CASSSPVDRSRFNEQFF,TGTGCCAGCAGCTCACCAGTGGACAGGTCTAGGTTCAATGAGCAGTTCTTC
-,TRBV25-1,TRBJ1-4,few,CAIRAGEKLFF,TGTGCCATAAGGGCTGGAGAAAAACTGTTTTTT
-,TRBV28,TRBJ1-2,few,CASSLGGWMEAYGYTF,TGTGCCAGCAGTTTAGGAGGGTGGATGGAAGCCTATGGCTACACCTTC
-,TRBV6-5,TRBJ2-2,once,CASSYSGTGELFF,TGTGCCAGCAGTTACTCCGGCACCGGGGAGCTGTTTTTT
-,TRBV6-5,TRBJ2-2,-,CASSWGRGELFF,TGTGCCAGCAGTTGGGGTCGTGGGGAGCTGTTTTTT
TRBD2,TRBV6-2/TRBV6-3,TRBJ2-1,few,CASSHGLAGGREQFF,TGTGCCAGCAGCCACGGACTAGCGGGAGGGCGTGAGCAGTTCTTC
-,TRBV12-3/TRBV12-4,TRBJ1-2,once,CASSHGSGYTF,TGTGCCAGCAGTCACGGTAGTGGCTACACCTTC
TRBD2,TRBV20-1,TRBJ2-1,-,CSARSVSGGAYNEQFF,TGCAGTGCTAGATCGGTCAGCGGGGGGGCTTACAATGAGCAGTTCTTC
TRBD1,TRBV7-8,TRBJ1-1,few,CASSLAVTGTGKAFF,TGTGCCAGCAGCTTAGCCGTTACCGGGACAGGGAAAGCTTTCTTT
-,TRBV7-9,TRBJ2-2,few,CASSYLHGITNTGELFF,TGTGCCAGCAGCTACCTCCACGGGATTACGAACACCGGGGAGCTGTTTTTT
TRBD2,TRBV7-2,TRBJ2-7,-,CASSPRTSGRSYEQYF,TGTGCCAGCAGCCCCCGGACTAGCGGGAGATCCTACGAGCAGTACTTC
-,TRBV9,TRBJ2-3,few,CASTGRSAEGGISQYF,TGTGCCAGCACCGGCAGATCCGCTGAAGGGGGTATATCGCAGTATTTT
-,TRBV7-9,TRBJ1-2,medium-sized,CASSGDYGYTF,TGTGCCAGCAGCGGGGACTATGGCTACACCTTC
TRBD2,TRBV9,TRBJ2-1,-,CASSVALRTSGYNEQFF,TGTGCCAGCAGCGTAGCGCTCCGGACTAGCGGCTACAATGAGCAGTTCTTC
TRBD1,TRBV28,TRBJ2-7,-,CASRPDRGLYEQYF,TGTGCCAGCAGGCCGGACAGGGGGCTCTACGAGCAGTACTTC
-,TRBV7-2,TRBJ1-1,-,CASSLASAGTEAFF,TGTGCCAGCAGCTTAGCTTCCGCCGGGACTGAAGCTTTCTTT
TRBD2,TRBV7-2,TRBJ2-1,few,CATRSSGAWLDEQFF,TGTGCCACCCGTTCTAGCGGTGCTTGGTTGGATGAGCAGTTCTTC
-,TRBV12-5,TRBJ2-7,-,CASGPGPYEQYF,TGTGCTAGTGGTCCGGGACCCTACGAGCAGTACTTC
-,TRBV29-1,TRBJ1-5,few,CSVRVNEGQPQHF,TGCAGCGTTCGTGTCAACGAAGGGCAGCCCCAGCATTTT
-,TRBV25-1,TRBJ2-3,many,CASRQGLDTQYF,TGTGCCAGCAGACAGGGTTTAGATACGCAGTATTTT
TRBD1,TRBV7-9,TRBJ2-7,large,CASSLGSGTAVYEQYF,TGTGCCAGCAGCTTAGGTTCCGGGACAGCCGTCTACGAGCAGTACTTC
-,TRBV6-5,TRBJ2-7,-,CASSYSIQGWEQYF,TGTGCCAGCAGTTACTCGATCCAGGGGTGGGAGCAGTACTTC
-,TRBV7-2,TRBJ1-5,-,CASSLQTDYSNQPQHF,TGTGCCAGCAGCTTACAGACTGACTATAGCAATCAGCCCCAGCATTTT
TRBD1,TRBV7-9,TRBJ2-1,-,CASSLTGGYEQFF,TGTGCCAGCAGCTTAACAGGGGGCTATGAGCAGTTCTTC
-,TRBV10-3,TRBJ1-1,-,CAISVSGTEAFF,TGTGCCATCAGTGTCAGCGGGACTGAAGCTTTCTTT
TRBD2,TRBV6-2/TRBV6-3,TRBJ2-3,-,CASSRLAGYTQYF,TGTGCCAGCAGTCGACTAGCGGGGTATACGCAGTATTTT
-,TRBV6-1,TRBJ1-1,-,CASSEGGYMNTEAFF,TGTGCCAGCAGTGAAGGTGGATATATGAACACTGAAGCTTTCTTT
-,TRBV12-5,TRBJ2-1,-,CASGFDLGDEQFF,TGTGCTAGTGGTTTCGATCTGGGAGATGAGCAGTTCTTC
TRBD1,TRBV7-8,TRBJ1-1,few,CASTLAYRGFDTEAFF,TGTGCCAGCACCCTAGCTTACAGGGGCTTTGACACTGAAGCTTTCTTT
-,TRBV11-3,TRBJ2-1,-,CASSSTWDSTKNEQFF,TGTGCCAGCAGCTCTACTTGGGACTCTACTAAGAATGAGCAGTTCTTC
TRBD2,TRBV7-6,TRBJ2-1,-,CASSQGTSGSFRSYNEQFF,TGTGCCAGCAGCCAGGGGACTAGCGGGAGCTTCCGCTCCTACAATGAGCAGTTCTTC